This TCR beta chain appears in the sequencing data of a study of shared clonotypes between healthy human individuals (TCRdb year 2020). Notes on the research overall: Two women and a few men aged 18 to 49 years were included in the cohort. Per donor, three plates each were used for CD4 naive and CD4 memory, two for CD8 naive, and one for CD8 memory. The study deeply sequenced blood TCR repertoires of about five healthy adults to estimate repertoire size and the extent of clonotype sharing between individuals. Libraries were prepared and TCR repertoires were sequenced by different laboratories using diverse techniques, in order to increase sequencing depth and limit assay-specific biases. Each donor's leukapheresis produced roughly between roughly 0.85 and 9.5 billion PBMCs.

Healthy HIV-negative adults with no recently reported acute infections or vaccinations were included as donors. Every donor was a Caucasian adult residing in Nashville, Tennessee, USA. Magnetic negative selection was used to enrich CD4+ T cells, after which naive cells were positively selected on CD45RA and the negative fraction became the memory subset. Blood was collected by leukapheresis, and PBMCs were isolated by Ficoll-Histopaque density gradient centrifugation and then cryopreserved in liquid nitrogen vapor phase. Analytical flow cytometry was used to check the purity and quantity of each magnetically sorted T cell population. Each sorted fraction had its genomic DNA isolated and then quantified by UV absorbance on a Nanodrop 2000c. Using the deep immunoSEQ assay, multiplex PCR amplified TCR CDR3 regions from genomic DNA. Extracted genomic DNA from each cell subset was spread evenly across all wells of several immunoSEQ 96-well plates, with each plate serving as a replicate. Each replicate PCR for sorted subsets received around 0.2 ug genomic DNA, equal to roughly 29,000 T cell genomes. Purified libraries were quantified with a Qubit 3.0 fluorometer, sized on a Bioanalyzer 2100, and re-quantified with the KAPA Library Quantification kit. Every immunoSEQ 96-well plate was sequenced on a separate single-read 150-cycle Illumina NextSeq 550 flow cell. Under the source paper's analysis protocol: Because the immunoSEQ output held only junctional sequences and lacked quality scores, the filtering could not match the filtering applied to full-length reads. To assign V/J genes and CDR3, sequences were annotated against IMGT germline references using PyIR, a Python wrapper for IgBLAST v1.9. Reads with weak V/J assignments (E-value above 1e-6), missing CDR3, stop codons, out-of-frame junctions, or ambiguous translated residues were removed. V3J clonotypes were defined as sequences sharing the same inferred V gene, J gene, and CDR3 amino acid sequence. The percentage overlap between two repertoires was calculated by dividing the number of shared unique clonotypes by the size of the smaller repertoire. Repertoire richness was assessed with RTK rarefaction, the Chao1 estimator, and Recon v2.1 estimates of unobserved clonotypes. Generation probabilities for all TCRbeta clonotypes obtained by the gDNA method from a few donors were computed using OLGA. TCRdb retrieved this table from immuneACCESS and kept in-frame rearrangements only. Not all clones are present; in checked studies, unresolved V genes account for under half, and no reason is known for the remainder. V, J and clone size are those of that table, while D and trimming were read from the DNA. This sample comprises about 1 million clones, 75% of them detected only once. Roughly 1.5% of the sample rests with the top ten.

Regarding this clone: This clone's antigen is unknown. The input lacks base qualities; no much larger clone sits a single base away.

Including the terminal cysteine and phenylalanine, the CDR3 comprises 12 residues. The only DNA kept is the CDR3, 36 bases in frame from the first base. Trimming removed 4 bases from V and 5 bases from J, leaving 8 bases between the germline ends. CDR1 is given as WSHSY and CDR2 as SAAADI, both from the germline V gene. Overall study results and their limits: The small number of donors limited the genetic and exposure-history diversity represented. Compared with non-shared clonotypes, clonotypes shared by all four sorted-subset donors had higher generation probabilities. Pairwise subsampling led to the expectation that sequencing depth would affect the degree of clonotype sharing among donors. Sampling was limited to blood, and TCR repertoires in tissue likely differ from TCR repertoires in blood. When several donors were compared, the shared fraction of clonotypes was about 5.4% for naive CD4, 3.5% for naive CD8, roughly 2.5% for memory CD4, and around 0.37% for memory CD8. Rarefaction of sorted-subset datasets indicated incomplete sequencing despite the large sequencing depth. Naive subsets generally had larger estimated clonotype richness than memory subsets did.

Sequenced material: memory CD4+ T cells sorted from blood. What the cell subset or site label conveys for this sample: CD45RA-negative fraction. The TCR sequence derives from a young man in good health. The V and J genes are TRBV10-2 and TRBJ1-2; the best D guess is TRBD1, with 5 bases matching. The DNA reads TGCGCCAGCAGTGCAGGGACGTATGGCTACACCTTC. It specifies CASSAGTYGYTF.